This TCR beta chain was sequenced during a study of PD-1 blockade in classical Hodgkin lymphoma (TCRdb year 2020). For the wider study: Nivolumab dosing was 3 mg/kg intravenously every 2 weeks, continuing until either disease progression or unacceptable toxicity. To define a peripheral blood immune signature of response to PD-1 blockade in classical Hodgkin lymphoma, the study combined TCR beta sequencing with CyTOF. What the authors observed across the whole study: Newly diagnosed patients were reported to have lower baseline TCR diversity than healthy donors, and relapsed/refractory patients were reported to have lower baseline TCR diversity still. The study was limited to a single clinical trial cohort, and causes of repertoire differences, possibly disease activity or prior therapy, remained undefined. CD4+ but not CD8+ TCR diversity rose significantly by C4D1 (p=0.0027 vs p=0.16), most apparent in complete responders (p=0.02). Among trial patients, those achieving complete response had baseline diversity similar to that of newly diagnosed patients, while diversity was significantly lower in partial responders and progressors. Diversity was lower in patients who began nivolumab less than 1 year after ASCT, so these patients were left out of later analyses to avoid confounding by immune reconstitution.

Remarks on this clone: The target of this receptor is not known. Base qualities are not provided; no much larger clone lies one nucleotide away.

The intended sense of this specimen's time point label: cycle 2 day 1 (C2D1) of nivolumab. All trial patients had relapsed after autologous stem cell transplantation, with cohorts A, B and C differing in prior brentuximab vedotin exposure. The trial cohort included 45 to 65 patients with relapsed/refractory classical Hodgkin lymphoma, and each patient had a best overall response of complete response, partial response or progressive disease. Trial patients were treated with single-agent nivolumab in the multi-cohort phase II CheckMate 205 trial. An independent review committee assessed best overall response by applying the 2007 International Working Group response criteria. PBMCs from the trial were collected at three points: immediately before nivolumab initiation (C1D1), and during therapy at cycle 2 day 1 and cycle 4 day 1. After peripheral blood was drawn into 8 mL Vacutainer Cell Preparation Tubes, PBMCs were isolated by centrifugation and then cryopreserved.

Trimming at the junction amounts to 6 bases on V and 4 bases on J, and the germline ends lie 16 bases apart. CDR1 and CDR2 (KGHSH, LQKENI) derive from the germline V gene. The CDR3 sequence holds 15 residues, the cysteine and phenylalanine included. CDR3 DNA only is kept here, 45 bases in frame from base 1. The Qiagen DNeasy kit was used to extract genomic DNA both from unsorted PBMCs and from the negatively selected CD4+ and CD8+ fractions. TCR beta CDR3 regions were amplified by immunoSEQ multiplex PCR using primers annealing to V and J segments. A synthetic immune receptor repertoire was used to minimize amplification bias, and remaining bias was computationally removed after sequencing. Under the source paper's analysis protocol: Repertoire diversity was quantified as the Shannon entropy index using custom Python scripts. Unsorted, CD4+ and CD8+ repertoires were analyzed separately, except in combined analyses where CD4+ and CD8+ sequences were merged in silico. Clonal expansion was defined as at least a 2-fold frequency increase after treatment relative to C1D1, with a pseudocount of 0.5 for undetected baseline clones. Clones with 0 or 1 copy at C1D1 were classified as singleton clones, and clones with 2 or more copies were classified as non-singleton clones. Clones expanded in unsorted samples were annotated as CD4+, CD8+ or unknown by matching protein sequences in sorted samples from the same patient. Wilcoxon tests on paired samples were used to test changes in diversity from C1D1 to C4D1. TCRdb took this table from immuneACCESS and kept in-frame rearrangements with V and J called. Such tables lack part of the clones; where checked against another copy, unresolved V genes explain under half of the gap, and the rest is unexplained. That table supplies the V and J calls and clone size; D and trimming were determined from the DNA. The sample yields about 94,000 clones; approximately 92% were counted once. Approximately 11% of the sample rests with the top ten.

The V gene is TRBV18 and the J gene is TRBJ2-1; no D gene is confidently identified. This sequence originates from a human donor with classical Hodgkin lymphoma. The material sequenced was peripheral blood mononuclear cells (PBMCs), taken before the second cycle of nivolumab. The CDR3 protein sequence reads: CASSQTPLLYNEQFF. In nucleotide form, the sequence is TGTGCCAGCTCGCAGACTCCACTACTATACAATGAGCAGTTCTTC.